This passage covers 8 T cell receptor beta chains from one sample sequenced in a study of Ad26.COV2.S vaccination and SARS-CoV-2 variants. The treatment here: some 20 received Ad26.COV2.S at low or high dose, single or two shots; about 5 received placebo; per-sample allocation not given. All samples were drawn on day 63, counting from the first vaccine or placebo injection. Profiled with immunoSEQ multiplex PCR; TCRdb holds only in-frame clones, not every one. The sample includes about 330,000 clones, approximately 87% of them seen just once. The source was peripheral blood, collected in a trial of Ad26.COV2.S vaccine versus placebo. These receptors were taken from a person aged 18 to 65 who received the Ad26.COV2.S COVID-19 vaccine or a placebo.

CDR3 sequence: CASSPPGLAGSLGDTQYF. In DNA, the CDR3 is TGTGCCAGCTCACCACCGGGGCTAGCGGGTTCTCTGGGAGATACGCAGTATTTT. This chain uses TRBV18 with TRBJ2-3; 8 nucleotides agree with TRBD2. Germline-derived CDR1 and CDR2 are KGHSH and LQKENI. The CDR3 runs 18 residues. V dropped 0 bases and J dropped 5; count of bases not matched to a gene: 13.

This chain uses TRBV7-8 with TRBJ2-3; tentative D call: TRBD2 (6 bases). Trimming left V 5 bases short and J 3 bases short, with 18 bases between. This CDR3 is 16 amino acids long. The germline CDR1 and CDR2 sequences are SGHVS and FQNEAQ. The CDR3 is CASSPGDLRKTDTQYF. Written as DNA, the CDR3 is TGTGCCAGCAGCCCGGGGGACCTCAGGAAGACAGATACGCAGTATTTT.

The chain is built from TRBV19 and TRBJ1-1; D gene unclear. V was cut by 5 bases and J by 4 bases, with 11 bases left in between. Germline V gene sequence: CDR1 LNHDA, CDR2 SQIVND (reference sequence). The length of the CDR3 is 13 residues. CDR3 coding DNA: TGTGCCAGTAGTTTAAGAGGTGGCACTGAAGCTTTCTTT. This sequence encodes CASSLRGGTEAFF.

The CDR3 coding sequence is TGCGCCAGCAGCCGTCGTTCAACTGGGGCCAACGTCCTGACTTTC. Its translation is CASSRRSTGANVLTF. V is TRBV4-3 and J is TRBJ2-6; D ambiguous. Germline V gene lookup returns CDR1 LGHNA and CDR2 YSLEER. CDR3 length equals 15 residues. V was clipped by 4 bases and J by 2 bases, with 9 bases between them.

The V gene is TRBV7-9, the J gene TRBJ2-3, with TRBD2 identical over 7 bases. The V and J ends lost 8 bases and 3 bases, in that order; junction bases with no gene match: 11. Germline CDR1 is SEHNR and CDR2 is FQNEAQ (reference sequence). CDR3 length: 15 residues. The CDR3 protein is CASSHSGGWTDTQYF. As DNA, the CDR3 is TGTGCCAGCTCTCACTCGGGGGGATGGACAGATACGCAGTATTTT. Using reference TRBV7-9 and TRBJ2-3 for the parts outside the CDR3, the full variable domain is DTGVSQNPRHKITKRGQNVTFRCDPISEHNRLYWYRQTLGQGPEFLTYFQNEAQLEKSRLLSDRFSAERPKGSFSTLEIQRTEQGDSAMYLCASSHSGGWTDTQYFGPGTRLTVL.

This chain uses TRBV7-2 with TRBJ1-6, with 10 bases fitting TRBD1. The germline V gene encodes CDR1 SGHTA and CDR2 FQGNSA. The length of the CDR3 is 17 residues. V lost 5 bases to trimming and J lost 5 bases; unmatched junction nucleotides: 9. The CDR3 is CASSPRQGAPNNSPLHF. The CDR3 DNA reads TGTGCCAGCAGCCCCAGACAGGGGGCGCCTAATAATTCACCCCTCCACTTT.

V usage is TRBV30 and J usage is TRBJ2-7, with D perhaps matching TRBD2 (6 bases). Germline CDR1 is GTSNPN and CDR2 is SVGIG (reference sequence). V dropped 0 bases and J dropped 5 bases, with 14 bases sitting between them. CDR3 length: 14 amino acids. The CDR3 is CAWSVSAGRHEQYV. CDR3 sequence (DNA): TGTGCCTGGAGTGTATCTGCGGGACGTCACGAGCAGTACGTC.

This sequence joins TRBV11-2 and TRBJ2-3, with no clear D. CDR3 length: 14 residues. CDR1 is SGHAT and CDR2 is FQNNGV in the germline V gene. V was pared by 6 bases and J by 2 bases, with 12 bases between. CDR3 coding DNA: TGTGCCAGCAGTAAGGGCCCCTTCACAGATACGCAGTATTTT. As protein: CASSKGPFTDTQYF.